This T cell receptor (beta chain) emerged from a study of T cell responses to AZD1222 COVID-19 vaccine. Profiled with immunoSEQ multiplex PCR; TCRdb holds only in-frame clones, not every one. The sample contains about 100,000 clones, approximately 87% of which appear only once. The CDR3 extends over 15 amino acids. CDR1 and CDR2 from the germline V gene are MNHNS and SASEGT. V lost 0 bases and J lost 2, with 10 bases in between. This TCR was recovered from an adult in good health. The sequences come from peripheral blood, collected on day 0 of AZD1222 vaccination. The chain uses TRBV6-1 and TRBJ1-1, with unresolved D. Written as DNA, the CDR3 is TGTGCCAGCAGTGAAGCGGTGGCAGTAAACACTGAAGCTTTCTTT. As protein: CASSEAVAVNTEAFF.